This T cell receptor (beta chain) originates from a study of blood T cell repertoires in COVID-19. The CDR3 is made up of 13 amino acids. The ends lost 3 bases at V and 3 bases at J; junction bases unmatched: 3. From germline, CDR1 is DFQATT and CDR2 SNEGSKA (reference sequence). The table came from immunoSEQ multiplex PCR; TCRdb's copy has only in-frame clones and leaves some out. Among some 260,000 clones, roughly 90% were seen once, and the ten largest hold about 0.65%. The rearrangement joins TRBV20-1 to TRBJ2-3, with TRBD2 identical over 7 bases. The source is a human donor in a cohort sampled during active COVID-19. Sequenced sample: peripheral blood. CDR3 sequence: CSASLAATDTQYF. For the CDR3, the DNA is TGCAGTGCTAGTCTAGCGGCGACAGATACGCAGTATTTT.